These 20 T cell receptor beta chains were all obtained from the same sample, sequenced in a study of cytomegalovirus exposure and HLA in healthy donors. Vbeta (60) and Jbeta (13) primers were used in the PCR. Clones were read by immunoSEQ multiplex PCR, and TCRdb kept only the in-frame ones, dropping some. The table shows tens of thousands of clones, with roughly 90% occurring only once. The material sequenced was PBMCs. The receptors shown here come from a woman in her late teens or twenties in good health and CMV-seronegative.

This chain connects TRBV28 to TRBJ1-5; no definite D call. CDR3 length: 12 amino acids. Trimming shortened V by 2 bases and J by 4 bases, and 3 bases separated the two germline ends. Germline CDR1 reads MDHEN; CDR2 reads SYDVKM. DNA for the CDR3: TGTGCCAGCAGTTTACTGAATCAGCCCCAGCATTTT. It codes for CASSLLNQPQHF.

The CDR3 is CAISESQGGEAFF. Written as DNA, the CDR3 is TGTGCCATCAGTGAGTCGCAGGGGGGAGAAGCTTTCTTT. V gene TRBV10-3 combines with J gene TRBJ1-1; TRBD1 matches 7 bases. Losses at the gene ends were 0 bases for V and 8 bases for J; bases not matched to a gene: 3. This CDR3 is 13 amino acids long. CDR1 is ENHRY and CDR2 is SYGVKD in the germline V gene.

This rearrangement joins TRBV5-1 to TRBJ1-2; 7 bases align to TRBD1. This CDR3 has 15 residues. Unmatched junction bases numbered 9, after V lost 0 bases and J lost 7 bases. The germline V gene encodes CDR1 SGHRS and CDR2 YFSETQ. The CDR3 here is CASSLEVRGNGGYTF. CDR3 nucleotide sequence: TGCGCCAGCAGCTTGGAGGTCAGGGGGAACGGTGGCTACACCTTC. Supplemented by reference TRBV5-1 and TRBJ1-2, the full variable domain reads KAGVTQTPRYLIKTRGQQVTLSCSPISGHRSVSWYQQTPGQGLQFLFEYFSETQRNKGNFPGRFSGRQFSNSRSEMNVSTLELGDSALYLCASSLEVRGNGGYTFGSGTRLTVV.

This clone was seen a few times. The chain joins TRBV19 to TRBJ2-7, with D maybe TRBD1 (6 bases). Germline V lookup: CDR1 LNHDA, CDR2 SQIVND (reference sequence). Trimming pared 3 bases from V and 1 base from J, leaving 7 bases between. The CDR3 consists of 13 residues. CDR3 nucleotides: TGTGCCAGTAGTATGAGGGGGTCCTACGAGCAGTACTTC. This translates into CASSMRGSYEQYF.

CDR3 in amino acids: CASSQGAGMTYNEQFF. CDR3 coding DNA: TGTGCCAGCAGCCAAGGAGCGGGGATGACCTACAATGAGCAGTTCTTC. The V call is TRBV4-2, the J call TRBJ2-1, with 7 bases aligning to TRBD2. Per the germline V gene, CDR1 is LGHNA and CDR2 is YNFKEQ. The CDR3 is 16 amino acids. The junction had 5 bases not matched to a gene; V was cut back by 1 base and J by 2 bases.

This chain links TRBV15 with TRBJ2-7; 9 nucleotides align to TRBD1. This CDR3 has 14 amino acids. J gave up 5 bases and V 8 bases, and 10 bases lay outside the gene matches. Per the germline V gene, CDR1 is LNHNV and CDR2 is YYDKDF (reference sequence). DNA of the CDR3: TGTGCCACCGGGGAGGGACAGGGAACCGACGAGCAGTACTTC. Encoded protein: CATGEGQGTDEQYF.

The J gene is TRBJ1-4, the V gene TRBV28; 7 positions agree with TRBD1. The V segment lost 6 bases and the J segment 4 bases; nucleotides outside the gene matches: 5. Germline CDR1 and CDR2: MDHEN and SYDVKM. This CDR3 spans 14 amino acids. The CDR3 region has the DNA TGTGCCAGCAGAGGGACAGATCTTAATGAAAAACTGTTTTTT. Translated, it gives CASRGTDLNEKLFF. Filled out from reference TRBV28 and TRBJ1-4, the complete variable domain reads DVKVTQSSRYLVKRTGEKVFLECVQDMDHENMFWYRQDPGLGLRLIYFSYDVKMKEKGDIPEGYSVSREKKERFSLILESASTNQTSMYLCASRGTDLNEKLFFGSGTQLSVL.

This chain uses TRBV5-8 with TRBJ2-5; 10 bases agree with TRBD2. The germline V gene encodes CDR1 SGHTS and CDR2 YDEGEE. The V and J ends lost 4 bases and 5 bases, in that order; junction bases with no gene match: 5. This CDR3 has 14 residues. The CDR3 region is CASSLGLASETQYF. DNA for the CDR3: TGTGCCAGCAGCCTGGGACTAGCGAGTGAGACCCAGTACTTC.

V and J are TRBV6-6 and TRBJ2-5; no clear D gene. CDR1 MNHNY and CDR2 SVGAGI come from the germline V gene (reference sequence). V shed 6 bases and J shed 4 bases, with 15 bases lying between them. There are 14 residues in the CDR3. CDR3 amino acids: CASSPRNAGETQYF. DNA for the CDR3: TGTGCCAGCAGCCCTCGTAATGCAGGAGAGACCCAGTACTTC.

The genes are TRBV6-1 and TRBJ1-4; D might be TRBD1 (5 bases). Germline V gene sequence: CDR1 MNHNS, CDR2 SASEGT. Trimming pared 4 bases from V and 3 bases from J, leaving 12 bases between. The CDR3 has 15 amino acids. The CDR3: CASSVVRGSNEKLFF. For the CDR3, the DNA is TGTGCCAGCAGTGTAGTACGGGGGTCTAATGAAAAACTGTTTTTT.

The V and J genes are TRBV5-1 and TRBJ1-2, with D maybe TRBD1 (5 bases). V gave up 1 base and J gave up 1 base, with 11 bases separating them. The CDR3 is 15 amino acids. Germline lookup yields CDR1 SGHRS and CDR2 YFSETQ. The CDR3 bases are TGCGCCAGCAGCTTGAGGTGGGGGGATAACTATGGCTACACCTTC. This translates into CASSLRWGDNYGYTF.

The V call is TRBV6-5, the J call TRBJ2-7; no clear D. Germline V CDR1 and CDR2: MNHEY, SVGAGI. The V end lost 6 bases, the J end lost 2 bases, and 5 bases lay between the germline ends. The length of the CDR3 is 11 residues. The CDR3 region is CASRSAYEQYF. The CDR3 DNA sequence: TGTGCCAGCAGGTCCGCCTACGAGCAGTACTTC.

This clone was seen a single time. The chain combines TRBV11-2 with TRBJ2-1, with D perhaps TRBD2 (5 bases). The CDR3 loop spans 14 amino acids. V lost 1 base and J lost 4, with 8 bases in between. In germline, CDR1 is SGHAT, CDR2 FQNNGV. The CDR3 DNA is TGTGCCAGCAGCTTAGCCGGGATTTACAATGAGCAGTTCTTC. Translated, it gives CASSLAGIYNEQFF.

The chain carries TRBV7-2 and TRBJ2-2; D is unclear. Germline CDR1 SGHTA, CDR2 FQGNSA. The CDR3 totals 13 residues. Trimming left V 3 bases short and J 9 bases short, with 11 bases between. The chain's CDR3 is CASSLRSYRELFF. The DNA for the CDR3 is TGTGCCAGCAGCTTGAGAAGCTACCGGGAGCTGTTTTTT.

V gene TRBV9 combines with J gene TRBJ2-7; no reliable D call. Trimming pared 0 bases from V and 0 bases from J, leaving 10 bases between. The CDR3 covers 15 residues. Germline-derived CDR1 and CDR2 are SGDLS and YYNGEE. The CDR3 region is CASSVVPDNSYEQYF. The CDR3 nucleotides are TGTGCCAGCAGCGTAGTCCCCGACAACTCCTACGAGCAGTACTTC.

The V and J genes are TRBV5-4 and TRBJ2-7; 8 positions agree with TRBD1. The CDR3 has 15 amino acids. Per germline, CDR1 SGHNT and CDR2 YYREEE (reference sequence). V lost 5 bases, J lost 3 bases, and 10 bases stayed unmatched. The CDR3 DNA sequence: TGTGCCAGCAGTTTAGCCGGACAGGGCGACTACGAGCAGTACTTC. Amino acid sequence: CASSLAGQGDYEQYF.

The chain carries TRBV7-3 and TRBJ2-4, with TRBD1 matching over 9 bases. The germline V gene has CDR1 SGHTA and CDR2 FQGTGA. The trim removed 5 bases at V and 8 bases at J, leaving 10 bases unmatched. The CDR3 length is 15 residues. The CDR3 coding sequence is TGTGCCAGCAGCCCGTCGGGACAGGGTGGGGACATTCAGTACTTC. Translating gives CASSPSGQGGDIQYF.

The J gene is TRBJ1-1, the V gene TRBV10-3; TRBD1 matches at 7 bases. The germline CDR1 and CDR2 sequences are ENHRY and SYGVKD. Trimming took 2 bases from V and 5 from J; bases not matched to a gene: 11. This CDR3 contains 16 residues. Written as DNA, the CDR3 is TGTGCCATCAGTGAGGGGTGGGTAGGGGGCAGTACTGAAGCTTTCTTT. Protein: CAISEGWVGGSTEAFF.

This clone has only one observation. The chain recombines TRBV30 with TRBJ1-1, with TRBD1 as a possible D gene (6 bases). The CDR3 is made up of 14 amino acids. Germline V gene data show CDR1 as GTSNPN and CDR2 as SVGIG (reference sequence). V shed 6 bases and J shed 3 bases, with 17 bases lying between them. As DNA, the CDR3 is TGTGCCTGTGAGGCCCCAGGGGTTTACACTGAAGCTTTCTTT. Amino acids: CACEAPGVYTEAFF.

The V and J genes are TRBV9 and TRBJ2-7, with 8 bases identical to TRBD2. J was trimmed by 5 bases and V by 0 bases; bases with no gene match: 7. Germline CDR1 SGDLS, CDR2 YYNGEE. The CDR3 totals 15 residues. The CDR3 nucleotides read TGTGCCAGCAGCGTAGACGCGGGAGGATATAACGAGCAGTACTTC. It translates to CASSVDAGGYNEQYF.